Each of the 5 T cell receptor beta chains below was sequenced from the same sample in a study of STAT5B mutations in CD4+ large granular lymphocyte leukemia. The method was immunoSEQ multiplex PCR; TCRdb's version includes in-frame clones alone and lacks a portion of them. There are 20,000 to 25,000 clones in the sample; 79% occur only once, and around 0.4% lies in the top ten. The sample was CD4+ T cells from blood buffy coats. The receptors derive from a human donor in good health.

This clone was recorded only once. This chain connects TRBV10-2 to TRBJ1-3, with no clear D. Trimming left V 0 bases short and J 0 bases short, with 12 bases between. CDR1 is WSHSY, CDR2 SAAADI, per germline. The CDR3 runs 17 residues. The CDR3 is CASSESMDPGSGNTIYF. DNA for the CDR3: TGCGCCAGCAGTGAGTCGATGGATCCGGGCTCTGGAAACACCATATATTTT.

This clone appeared a few times. Here the CDR3 reads CASSLGGTSTDTQYF. CDR3 DNA: TGCGCCAGCAGCTTGGGGGGGACAAGCACAGATACGCAGTATTTT. The chain employs TRBV5-1 and TRBJ2-3, with D possibly matching TRBD1 (6 bases). V was trimmed by 0 bases and J by 0 bases, leaving 8 bases between them. The CDR3 loop spans 15 amino acids. Germline V gives CDR1 SGHRS, CDR2 YFSETQ.

The rearrangement links TRBV29-1 to TRBJ2-1, with TRBD2 identical over 14 bases. Germline V CDR1 and CDR2: SQVTM, ANQGSEA. Trimming took 8 bases from V and 0 from J; bases not matched to a gene: 12. This CDR3 contains 18 residues. In nucleotides, the CDR3 is TGCAGCCAAATACCCGGGACTAGCGGGAGAGCCTCCTACAATGAGCAGTTCTTC. It yields the protein CSQIPGTSGRASYNEQFF.

The chain is built from TRBV5-4 and TRBJ2-1; 9 bases are shared with TRBD1. The CDR3 extends over 15 amino acids. Germline V gives CDR1 SGHNT, CDR2 YYREEE (reference sequence). The ends lost 0 bases at V and 10 bases at J; junction bases unmatched: 8. The CDR3 loop reads CASSLVDRGGSEQFF. The CDR3 nucleotides read TGTGCCAGCAGCTTGGTCGACAGGGGGGGGTCCGAGCAGTTCTTC.

The chain links TRBV5-8 to TRBJ1-5, with 8 positions matching TRBD1. The V gene's germline CDR1 is SGHTS and CDR2 YDEGEE. This CDR3 is built from 17 residues. The V segment lost 3 bases and the J segment 3 bases; nucleotides outside the gene matches: 11. The CDR3 DNA is TGTGCCAGCAGCTACTACGGACAGGGCAGTTACAATCAGCCCCAGCATTTT. This encodes CASSYYGQGSYNQPQHF.